The source of this T cell receptor (beta chain) is a study of blood T cell repertoires in COVID-19. Across the whole study: Samples representing acute and convalescent COVID-19 were sourced from the United States, Italy and Spain.

The repertoire was sequenced with immunoSEQ multiplex PCR; TCRdb's copy has only in-frame clones and lacks some. This sample carries roughly 200,000 clones, 75% to 90% of them seen once, and the ten largest clones take 6% to 6.5%. Trimming took 2 bases from V and 5 from J, leaving 16 bases between them. Germline loops: CDR1 ENHRY, CDR2 SYGVKD. There are 16 residues in the CDR3. Clinical history as reported by participants underpinned cohort assignment. This chain uses TRBV10-3 with TRBJ2-4; weak D call: TRBD2 (5 bases). Sequencing was performed on PBMCs or T cells enriched from blood (not recorded which). The clonotype originates from a man in his forties who had recovered from COVID-19. DNA for the CDR3: TGTGCCATCAGTGAGCCCGGCGCGGGTTCAGAAAACATTCAGTACTTC. As protein: CAISEPGAGSENIQYF.